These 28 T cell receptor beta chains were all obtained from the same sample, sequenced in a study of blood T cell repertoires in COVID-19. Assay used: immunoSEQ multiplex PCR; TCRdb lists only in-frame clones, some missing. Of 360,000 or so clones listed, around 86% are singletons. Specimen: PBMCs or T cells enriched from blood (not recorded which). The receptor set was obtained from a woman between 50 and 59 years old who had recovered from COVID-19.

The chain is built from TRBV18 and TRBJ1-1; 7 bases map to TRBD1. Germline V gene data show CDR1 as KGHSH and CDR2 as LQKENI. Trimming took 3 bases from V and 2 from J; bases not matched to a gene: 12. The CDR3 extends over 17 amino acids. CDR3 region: CASSPSQGGAGNTEAFF. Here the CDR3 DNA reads TGTGCCAGCTCACCTAGTCAGGGGGGCGCGGGTAACACTGAAGCTTTCTTT.

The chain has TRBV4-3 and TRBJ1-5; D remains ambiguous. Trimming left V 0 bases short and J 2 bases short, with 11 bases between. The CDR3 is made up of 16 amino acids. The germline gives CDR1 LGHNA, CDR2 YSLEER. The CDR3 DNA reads TGCGCCAGCAGCCAAGACATTCATTCGGGCAATCAGCCCCAGCATTTT. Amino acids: CASSQDIHSGNQPQHF.

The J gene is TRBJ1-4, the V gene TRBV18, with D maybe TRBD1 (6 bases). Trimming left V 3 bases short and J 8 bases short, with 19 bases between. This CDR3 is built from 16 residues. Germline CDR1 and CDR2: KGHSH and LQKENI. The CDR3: CASSPQGIPVREKLFF. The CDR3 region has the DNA TGTGCCAGCTCACCGCAGGGGATTCCGGTGAGGGAAAAACTGTTTTTT.

The DNA for the CDR3 is TGTGCCAGCACCACCCGCGGGCGGGGGAATGAAAAACTGTTTTTT. As protein: CASTTRGRGNEKLFF. The gene calls are TRBV27 and TRBJ1-4, with D possibly being TRBD1 (5 bases). V dropped 7 bases and J dropped 5 bases, with 17 bases sitting between them. CDR1 is MNHEY and CDR2 is SMNVEV in the germline V gene (reference sequence). The CDR3 has 15 residues.

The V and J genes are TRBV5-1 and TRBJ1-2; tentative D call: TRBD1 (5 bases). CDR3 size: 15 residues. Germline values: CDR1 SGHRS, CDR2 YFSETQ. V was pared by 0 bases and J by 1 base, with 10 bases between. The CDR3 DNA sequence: TGCGCCAGCAGCTTGGAAGGGACTATTAACTATGGCTACACCTTC. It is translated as CASSLEGTINYGYTF.

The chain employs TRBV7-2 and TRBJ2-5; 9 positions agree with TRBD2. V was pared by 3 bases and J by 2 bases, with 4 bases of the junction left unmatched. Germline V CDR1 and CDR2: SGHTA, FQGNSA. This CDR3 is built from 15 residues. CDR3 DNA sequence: TGTGCCAGCAGCTTCCGGCTAGCGGGGCAAGAGACCCAGTACTTC. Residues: CASSFRLAGQETQYF.

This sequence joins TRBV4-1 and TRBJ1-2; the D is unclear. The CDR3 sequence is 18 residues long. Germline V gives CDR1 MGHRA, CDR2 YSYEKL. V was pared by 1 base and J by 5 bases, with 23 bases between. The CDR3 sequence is CASSQVRAEGSLWYGYTF. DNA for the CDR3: TGCGCCAGCAGCCAAGTCCGAGCGGAGGGCTCTCTCTGGTATGGCTACACCTTC.

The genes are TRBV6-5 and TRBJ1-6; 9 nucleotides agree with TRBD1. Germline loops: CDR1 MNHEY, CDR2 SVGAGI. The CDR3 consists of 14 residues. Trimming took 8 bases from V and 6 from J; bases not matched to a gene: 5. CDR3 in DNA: TGTGCCAGCGGGACGGGACAGGGTAATTCACCCCTCCACTTT. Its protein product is CASGTGQGNSPLHF.

The CDR3 is CATSRDLGDTLEAFF. DNA for the CDR3: TGTGCCACCAGCAGAGATCTAGGGGACACTTTGGAAGCTTTCTTT. The rearrangement uses TRBV15 and TRBJ1-1; weak D call: TRBD1 (6 bases). Germline V lookup: CDR1 LNHNV, CDR2 YYDKDF (reference sequence). The CDR3 is made up of 15 amino acids. Deletions cut 0 bases from V and 8 bases from J, with 16 bases between.

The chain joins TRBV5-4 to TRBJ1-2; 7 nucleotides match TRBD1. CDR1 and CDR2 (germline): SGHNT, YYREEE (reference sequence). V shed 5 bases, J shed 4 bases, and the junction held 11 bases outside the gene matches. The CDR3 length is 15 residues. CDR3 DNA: TGTGCCAGCAGTCCGTCCGGACAGGAGATCTATGGCTACACCTTC. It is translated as CASSPSGQEIYGYTF.

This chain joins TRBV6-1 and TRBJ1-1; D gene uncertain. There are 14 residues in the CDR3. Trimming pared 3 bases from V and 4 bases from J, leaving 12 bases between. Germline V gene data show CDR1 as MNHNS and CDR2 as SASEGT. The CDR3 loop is CASSETSWSTEAFF. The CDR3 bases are TGTGCCAGCAGTGAGACGTCTTGGAGCACTGAAGCTTTCTTT.

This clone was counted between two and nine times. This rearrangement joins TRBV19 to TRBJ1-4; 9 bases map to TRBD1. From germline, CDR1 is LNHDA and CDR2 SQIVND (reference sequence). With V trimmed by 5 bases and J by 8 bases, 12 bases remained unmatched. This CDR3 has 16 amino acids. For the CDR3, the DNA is TGTGCCAGTAGTGCCTCACTGACAGGGGGTGGAGAAAAACTGTTTTTT. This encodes CASSASLTGGGEKLFF.

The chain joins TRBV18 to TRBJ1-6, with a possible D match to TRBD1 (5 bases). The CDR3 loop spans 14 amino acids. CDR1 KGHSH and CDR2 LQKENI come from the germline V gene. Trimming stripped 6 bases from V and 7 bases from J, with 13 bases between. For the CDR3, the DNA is TGTGCCAGCTCCCCGACAGAGAGGAATTCACCCCTCCACTTT. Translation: CASSPTERNSPLHF.

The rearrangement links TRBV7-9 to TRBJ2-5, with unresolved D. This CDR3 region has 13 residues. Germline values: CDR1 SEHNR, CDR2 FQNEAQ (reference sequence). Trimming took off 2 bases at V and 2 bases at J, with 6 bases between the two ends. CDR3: CASSLFRQETQYF. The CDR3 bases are TGTGCCAGCAGCTTATTTAGACAAGAGACCCAGTACTTC.

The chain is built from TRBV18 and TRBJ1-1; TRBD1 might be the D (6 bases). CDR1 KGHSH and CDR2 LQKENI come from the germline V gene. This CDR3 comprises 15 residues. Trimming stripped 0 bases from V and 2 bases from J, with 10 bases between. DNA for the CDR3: TGTGCCAGCTCACCACCGTCAGGGGCTAACACTGAAGCTTTCTTT. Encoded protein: CASSPPSGANTEAFF.

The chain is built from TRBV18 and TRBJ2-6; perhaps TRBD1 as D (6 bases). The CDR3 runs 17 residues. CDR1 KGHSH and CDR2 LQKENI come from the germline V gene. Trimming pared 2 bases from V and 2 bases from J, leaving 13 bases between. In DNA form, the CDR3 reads TGTGCCAGCTCACCATCCAGGGGAGTGGCTGGGGCCAACGTCCTGACTTTC. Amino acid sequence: CASSPSRGVAGANVLTF.

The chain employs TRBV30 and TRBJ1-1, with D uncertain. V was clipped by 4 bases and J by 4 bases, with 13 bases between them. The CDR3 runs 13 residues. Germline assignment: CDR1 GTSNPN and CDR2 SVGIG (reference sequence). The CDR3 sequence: CAWTLGEVTEAFF. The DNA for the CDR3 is TGTGCCTGGACTCTCGGGGAGGTCACTGAAGCTTTCTTT.

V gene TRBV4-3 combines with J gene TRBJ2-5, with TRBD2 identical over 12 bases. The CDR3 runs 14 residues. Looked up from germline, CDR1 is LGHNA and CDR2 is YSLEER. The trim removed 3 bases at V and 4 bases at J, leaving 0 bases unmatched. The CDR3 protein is CASSQGLAGETQYF. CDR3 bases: TGCGCCAGCAGCCAGGGACTAGCGGGAGAGACCCAGTACTTC.

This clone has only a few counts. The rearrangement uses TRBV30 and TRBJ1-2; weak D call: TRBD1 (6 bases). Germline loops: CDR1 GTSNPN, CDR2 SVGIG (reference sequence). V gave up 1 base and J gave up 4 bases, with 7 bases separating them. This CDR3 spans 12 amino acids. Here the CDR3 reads CAWSAGVYGYTF. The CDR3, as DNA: TGTGCCTGGAGTGCAGGGGTCTATGGCTACACCTTC.

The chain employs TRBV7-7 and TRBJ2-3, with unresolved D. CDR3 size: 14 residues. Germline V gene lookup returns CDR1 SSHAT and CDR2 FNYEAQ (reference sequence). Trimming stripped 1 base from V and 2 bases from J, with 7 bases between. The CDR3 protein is CASSLGHHTDTQYF. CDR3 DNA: TGTGCCAGCAGCTTAGGGCATCACACAGATACGCAGTATTTT. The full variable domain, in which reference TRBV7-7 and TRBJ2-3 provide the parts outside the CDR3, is GAGVSQSPRYKVTKRGQDVTLRCDPISSHATLYWYQQALGQGPEFLTYFNYEAQPDKSGLPSDRFSAERPEGSISTLTIQRTEQRDSAMYRCASSLGHHTDTQYFGPGTRLTVL.

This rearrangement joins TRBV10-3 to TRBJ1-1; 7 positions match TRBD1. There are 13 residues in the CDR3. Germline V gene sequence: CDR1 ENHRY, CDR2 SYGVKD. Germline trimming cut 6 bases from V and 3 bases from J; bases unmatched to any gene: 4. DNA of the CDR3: TGTGCCATCAGGGGGGACAGTTACACTGAAGCTTTCTTT. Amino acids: CAIRGDSYTEAFF.

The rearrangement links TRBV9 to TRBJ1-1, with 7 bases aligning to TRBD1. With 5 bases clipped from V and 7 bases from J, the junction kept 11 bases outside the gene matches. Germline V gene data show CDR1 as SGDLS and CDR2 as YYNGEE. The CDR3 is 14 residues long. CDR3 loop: CASSQGQEGYEAFF. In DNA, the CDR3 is TGTGCCAGCAGTCAAGGACAGGAAGGGTATGAAGCTTTCTTT.

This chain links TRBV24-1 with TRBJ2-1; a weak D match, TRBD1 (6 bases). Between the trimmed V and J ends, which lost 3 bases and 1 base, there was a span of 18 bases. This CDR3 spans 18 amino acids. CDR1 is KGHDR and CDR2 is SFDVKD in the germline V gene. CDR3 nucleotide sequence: TGTGCCACCAGTGATGCACAGACAGGTCTGGCGTCCTACAATGAGCAGTTCTTC. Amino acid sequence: CATSDAQTGLASYNEQFF.

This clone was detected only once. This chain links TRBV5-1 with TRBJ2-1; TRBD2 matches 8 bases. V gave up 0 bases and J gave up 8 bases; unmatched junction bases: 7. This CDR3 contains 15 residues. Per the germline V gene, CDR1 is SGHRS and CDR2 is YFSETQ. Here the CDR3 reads CASSLEGTSYDEQFF. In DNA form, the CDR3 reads TGCGCCAGCAGCTTGGAGGGGACTAGTTACGATGAGCAGTTCTTC.

Here the CDR3 DNA reads TGTGCCAGTACGACCCGGGACAGGGCGTCGATCTATGGCTACACCTTC. As protein: CASTTRDRASIYGYTF. The rearrangement uses TRBV19 and TRBJ1-2; 9 nucleotides align to TRBD1. Germline values: CDR1 LNHDA, CDR2 SQIVND (reference sequence). V was clipped by 7 bases and J by 4 bases; unmatched bases: 13. The length of the CDR3 is 16 residues. The complete variable domain, with remaining parts taken from reference TRBV19 and TRBJ1-2, reads DGGITQSPKYLFRKEGQNVTLSCEQNLNHDAMYWYRQDPGQGLRLIYYSQIVNDFQKGDIAEGYSVSREKKESFPLTVTSAQKNPTAFYLCASTTRDRASIYGYTFGSGTRLTVV.

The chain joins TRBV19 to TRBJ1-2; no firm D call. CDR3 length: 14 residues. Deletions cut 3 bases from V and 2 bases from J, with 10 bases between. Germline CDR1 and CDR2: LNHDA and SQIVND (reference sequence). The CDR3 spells CASSIQTENYGYTF. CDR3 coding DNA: TGTGCCAGTAGTATCCAGACGGAGAACTATGGCTACACCTTC. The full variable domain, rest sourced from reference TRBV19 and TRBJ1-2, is DGGITQSPKYLFRKEGQNVTLSCEQNLNHDAMYWYRQDPGQGLRLIYYSQIVNDFQKGDIAEGYSVSREKKESFPLTVTSAQKNPTAFYLCASSIQTENYGYTFGSGTRLTVV.

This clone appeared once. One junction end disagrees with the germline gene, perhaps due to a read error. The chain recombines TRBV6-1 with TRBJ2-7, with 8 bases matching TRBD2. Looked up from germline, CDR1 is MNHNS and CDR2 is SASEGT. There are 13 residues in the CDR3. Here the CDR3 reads CASSEQPAGVPQF. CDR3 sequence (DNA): TGTGCCAGCAGTGAACAACCAGCGGGGGTTCCCCAATTC.

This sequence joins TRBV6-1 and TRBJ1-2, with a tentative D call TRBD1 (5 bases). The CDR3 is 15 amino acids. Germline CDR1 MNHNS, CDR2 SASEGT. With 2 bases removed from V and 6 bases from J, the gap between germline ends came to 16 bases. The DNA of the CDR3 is TGTGCCAGCAGTGAAAGATGGGGTAGGGGCCATGGCTACACCTTC. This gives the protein CASSERWGRGHGYTF.